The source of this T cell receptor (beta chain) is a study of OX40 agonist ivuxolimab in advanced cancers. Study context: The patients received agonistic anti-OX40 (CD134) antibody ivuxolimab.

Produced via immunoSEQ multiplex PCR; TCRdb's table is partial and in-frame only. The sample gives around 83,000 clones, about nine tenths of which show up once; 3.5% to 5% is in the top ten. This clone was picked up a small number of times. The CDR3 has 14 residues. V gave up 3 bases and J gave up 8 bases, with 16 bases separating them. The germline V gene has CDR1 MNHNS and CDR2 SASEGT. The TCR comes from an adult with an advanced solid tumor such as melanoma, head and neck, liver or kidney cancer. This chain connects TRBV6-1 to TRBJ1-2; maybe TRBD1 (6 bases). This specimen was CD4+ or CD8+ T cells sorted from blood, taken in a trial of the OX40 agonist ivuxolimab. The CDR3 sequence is CASSDFPGAEGYTF. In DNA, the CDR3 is TGTGCCAGCAGTGATTTCCCAGGGGCGGAAGGCTACACCTTC.